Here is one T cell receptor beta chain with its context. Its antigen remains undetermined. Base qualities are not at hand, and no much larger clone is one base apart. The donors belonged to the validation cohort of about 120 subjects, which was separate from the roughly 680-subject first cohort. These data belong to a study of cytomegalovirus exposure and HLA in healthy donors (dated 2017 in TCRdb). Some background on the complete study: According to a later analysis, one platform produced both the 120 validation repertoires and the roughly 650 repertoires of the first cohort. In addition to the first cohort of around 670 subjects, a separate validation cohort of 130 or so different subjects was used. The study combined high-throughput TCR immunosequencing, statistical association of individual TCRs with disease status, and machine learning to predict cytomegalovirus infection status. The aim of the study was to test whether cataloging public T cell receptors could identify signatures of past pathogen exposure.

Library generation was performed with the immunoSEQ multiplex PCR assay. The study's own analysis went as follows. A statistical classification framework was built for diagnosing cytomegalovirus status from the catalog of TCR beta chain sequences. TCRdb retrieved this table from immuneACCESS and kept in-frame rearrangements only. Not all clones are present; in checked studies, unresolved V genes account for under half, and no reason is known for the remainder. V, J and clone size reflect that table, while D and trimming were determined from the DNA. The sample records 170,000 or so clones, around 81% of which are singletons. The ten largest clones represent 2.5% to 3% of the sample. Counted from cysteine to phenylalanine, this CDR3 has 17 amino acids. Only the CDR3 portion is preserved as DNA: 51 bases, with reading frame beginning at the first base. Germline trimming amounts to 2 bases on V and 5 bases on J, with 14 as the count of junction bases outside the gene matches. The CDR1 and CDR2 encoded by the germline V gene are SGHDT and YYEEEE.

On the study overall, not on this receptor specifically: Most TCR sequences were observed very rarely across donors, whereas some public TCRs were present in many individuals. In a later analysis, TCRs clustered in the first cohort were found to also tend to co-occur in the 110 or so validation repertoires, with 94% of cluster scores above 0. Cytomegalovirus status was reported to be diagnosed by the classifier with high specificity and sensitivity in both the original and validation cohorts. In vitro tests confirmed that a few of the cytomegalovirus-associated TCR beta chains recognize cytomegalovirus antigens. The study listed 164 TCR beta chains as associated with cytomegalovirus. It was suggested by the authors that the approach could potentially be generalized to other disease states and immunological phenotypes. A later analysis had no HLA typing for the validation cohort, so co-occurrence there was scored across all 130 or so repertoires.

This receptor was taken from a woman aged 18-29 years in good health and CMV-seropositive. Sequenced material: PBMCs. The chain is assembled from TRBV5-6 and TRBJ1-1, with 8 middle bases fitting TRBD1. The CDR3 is CASSFQGASLLRTEAFF. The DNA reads TGTGCCAGCAGCTTTCAGGGGGCTAGTTTGTTAAGGACTGAAGCTTTCTTT.